The T cell receptor beta chain under discussion was sequenced for a study of cytomegalovirus exposure and HLA in healthy donors. General study results and limits: The authors listed 150 to 200 TCR beta chains as cytomegalovirus-associated.

Comments on this clone: The antigen is unknown.

13 Jbeta primers and 60 Vbeta primers were used for the PCR. Produced via immunoSEQ multiplex PCR; TCRdb's table is partial and in-frame only. The table lists roughly 96,000 clones, around 74% of them singletons. This receptor was identified in an older woman in good health and CMV-seropositive. The sample consisted of PBMCs.

CDR3 loop: CASSGTSGGAPNNEQFF. The DNA of the CDR3 is TGTGCCAGCAGCGGCACTAGCGGGGGGGCCCCTAACAATGAGCAGTTCTTC. The chain is built from TRBV7-2 and TRBJ2-1; 13 bases map to TRBD2. J gave up 5 bases and V 5 bases, and 9 bases lay outside the gene matches. The CDR3 extends over 17 amino acids. CDR1 is SGHTA and CDR2 is FQGNSA in the germline V gene. Supplemented by reference TRBV7-2 and TRBJ2-1, the full variable domain reads GAGVSQSPSNKVTEKGKDVELRCDPISGHTALYWYRQSLGQGLEFLIYFQGNSAPDKSGLPSDRFSAERTGGSVSTLTIQRTQQEDSAVYLCASSGTSGGAPNNEQFFGPGTRLTVL.